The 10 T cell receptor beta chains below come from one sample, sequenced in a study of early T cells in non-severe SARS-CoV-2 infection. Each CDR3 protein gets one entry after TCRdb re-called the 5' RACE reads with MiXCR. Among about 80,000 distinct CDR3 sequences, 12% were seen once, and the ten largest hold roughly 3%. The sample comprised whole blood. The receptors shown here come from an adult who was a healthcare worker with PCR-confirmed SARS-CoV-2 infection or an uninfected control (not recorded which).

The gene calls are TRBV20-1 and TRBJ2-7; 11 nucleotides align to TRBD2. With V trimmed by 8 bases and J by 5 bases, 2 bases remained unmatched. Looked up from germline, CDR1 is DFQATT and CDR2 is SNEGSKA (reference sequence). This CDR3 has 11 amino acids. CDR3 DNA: TGCAGTTCGGGACTAGCGGACGAGCAGTACTTC. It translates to CSSGLADEQYF.

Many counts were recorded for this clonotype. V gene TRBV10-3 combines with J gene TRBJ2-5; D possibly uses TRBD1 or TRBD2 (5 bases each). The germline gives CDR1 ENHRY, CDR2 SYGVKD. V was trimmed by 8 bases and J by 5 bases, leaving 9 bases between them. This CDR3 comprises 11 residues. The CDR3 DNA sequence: TGTGCCATCGGGGACCCGGAGACCCAGTACTTC. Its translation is CAIGDPETQYF.

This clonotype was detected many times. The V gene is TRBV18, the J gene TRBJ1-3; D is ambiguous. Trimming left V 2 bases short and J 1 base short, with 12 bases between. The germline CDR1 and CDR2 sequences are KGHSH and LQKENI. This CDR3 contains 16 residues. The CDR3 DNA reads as TGTGCCAGCTCACCAGGGCACGGAGGATCTGGAAACACCATATATTTT. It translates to CASSPGHGGSGNTIYF.

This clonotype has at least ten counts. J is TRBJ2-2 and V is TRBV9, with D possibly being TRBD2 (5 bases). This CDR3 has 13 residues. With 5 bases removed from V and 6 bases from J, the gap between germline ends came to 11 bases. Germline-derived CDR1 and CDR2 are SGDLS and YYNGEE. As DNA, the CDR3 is TGTGCCAGCAGGACCGCAGCGGCCGGGGAGCTGTTTTTT. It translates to CASRTAAAGELFF.

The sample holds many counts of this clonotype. CDR3 sequence: CAWSVSTPGDTQYF. CDR3 DNA sequence: TGTGCCTGGAGTGTATCAACCCCAGGAGATACGCAGTATTTT. This rearrangement joins TRBV30 to TRBJ2-3; D call uncertain. V was cut by 0 bases and J by 5 bases, with 12 bases left in between. CDR3 size: 14 residues. Germline V gene lookup returns CDR1 GTSNPN and CDR2 SVGIG (reference sequence).

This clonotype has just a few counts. The CDR3 coding sequence is TGCAGCGTTGAGGCCCAGGGCGAGGCCTATGGCTACACCTTC. Amino acid sequence: CSVEAQGEAYGYTF. V and J are TRBV29-1 and TRBJ1-2; D is perhaps TRBD1 (5 bases). The CDR3 has 14 amino acids. V was pared by 3 bases and J by 4 bases, with 15 bases between. The V gene's germline CDR1 is SQVTM and CDR2 ANQGSEA. Drawing the rest from reference TRBV29-1 and TRBJ1-2, the complete variable domain is SAVISQKPSRDICQRGTSLTIQCQVDSQVTMMFWYRQQPGQSLTLIATANQGSEATYESGFVIDKFPISRPNLTFSTLTVSNMSPEDSSIYLCSVEAQGEAYGYTFGSGTRLTVV.

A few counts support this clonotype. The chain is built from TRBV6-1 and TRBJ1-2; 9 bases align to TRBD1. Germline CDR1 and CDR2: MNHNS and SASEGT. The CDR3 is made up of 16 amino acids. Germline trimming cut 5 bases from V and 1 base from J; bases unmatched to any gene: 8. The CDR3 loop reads CASSLRTGDLNYGYTF. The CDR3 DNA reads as TGTGCCAGCAGTCTCCGGACAGGGGACCTTAACTATGGCTACACCTTC.

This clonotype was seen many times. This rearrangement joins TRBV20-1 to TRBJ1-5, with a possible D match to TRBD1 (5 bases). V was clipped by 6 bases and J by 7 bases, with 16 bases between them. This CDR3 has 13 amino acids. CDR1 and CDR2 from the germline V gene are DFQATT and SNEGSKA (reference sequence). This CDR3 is CSAATGLGQPQHF. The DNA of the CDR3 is TGCAGTGCCGCCACAGGCCTGGGGCAGCCCCAGCATTTT.

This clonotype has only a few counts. The CDR3 DNA reads TGTGCCAGCTCCTCCCGGGACGAGCAGTACTTC. Translation gives CASSSRDEQYF. This rearrangement joins TRBV16 to TRBJ2-7, with D unresolved. The CDR3 is 11 amino acids. V shed 8 bases and J shed 5 bases, with 10 bases lying between them. Germline loops: CDR1 KGHSY, CDR2 FQNENV.

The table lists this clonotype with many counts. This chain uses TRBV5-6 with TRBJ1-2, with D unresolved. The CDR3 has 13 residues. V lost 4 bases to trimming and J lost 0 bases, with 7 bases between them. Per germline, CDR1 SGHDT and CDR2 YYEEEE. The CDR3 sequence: CASSLKTNYGYTF. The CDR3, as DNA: TGTGCCAGCAGCCTTAAGACTAACTATGGCTACACCTTC.